This T cell receptor beta chain was captured in a study of Ad26.COV2.S vaccination and SARS-CoV-2 variants. The assay was immunoSEQ multiplex PCR, and TCRdb's table has in-frame clones only and misses some. The profile shows under 95,000 clones, approximately 82% of them singletons. The CDR3 loop spans 17 amino acids. Germline V gene data show CDR1 as SGDLS and CDR2 as YYNGEE. Unmatched junction bases numbered 9, after V lost 2 bases and J lost 1 base. This clonotype was sampled from a human donor who had recovered from COVID-19. The chain has TRBV9 and TRBJ2-3, with TRBD1 matching over 8 bases. Here the sequenced sample was peripheral blood, taken after recovery from COVID-19. CDR3 in DNA: TGTGCCAGCAGCGTCTTTTCAGGGGGCGCAGGCACAGATACGCAGTATTTT. Translating it yields CASSVFSGGAGTDTQYF.